Each of the 15 T cell receptor beta chains below was sequenced from the same sample in a study of blood T cell repertoires in COVID-19. Profiling relied on immunoSEQ multiplex PCR, and the TCRdb table lists in-frame clones only, not all of them. This table has about 480,000 clones, 80% to 90% appearing once. Sequencing input: peripheral blood. These receptors came from a man younger than 35 with COVID-19, enrolled during active disease.

The chain has TRBV19 and TRBJ2-5, with 9 bases fitting TRBD2. J gave up 2 bases and V 3 bases, and 7 bases lay outside the gene matches. CDR1 is LNHDA, CDR2 SQIVND, per germline (reference sequence). This CDR3 comprises 16 residues. The DNA of the CDR3 is TGTGCCAGTAGTATTCGCGGTAGCGGGAGTCAAGAGACCCAGTACTTC. This translates into CASSIRGSGSQETQYF.

The chain employs TRBV2 and TRBJ2-5, with D possibly matching TRBD1 (6 bases). The V and J ends lost 0 bases and 3 bases respectively, with 14 bases between them. This CDR3 is built from 16 residues. The V gene's germline CDR1 is SNHLY and CDR2 FYNNEI. The CDR3 DNA reads as TGTGCCAGCAGTGAAGCAGAATACGGACAGAAAGAGACCCAGTACTTC. It yields the protein CASSEAEYGQKETQYF.

The chain uses TRBV5-1 and TRBJ2-3; TRBD2 might be the D (7 bases). V lost 7 bases and J lost 3, with 12 bases in between. This CDR3 contains 13 residues. Per germline, CDR1 SGHRS and CDR2 YFSETQ. CDR3 DNA sequence: TGCGCCAGCGGGGGGGCGCAGACAGATACGCAGTATTTT. Translated: CASGGAQTDTQYF.

The chain employs TRBV9 and TRBJ1-3; D possibly corresponds to TRBD1 (6 bases). The V gene lost 8 bases and the J gene lost 0 bases, with 9 bases spanning the gap. Germline V lookup: CDR1 SGDLS, CDR2 YYNGEE. The CDR3 length is 13 residues. Here the CDR3 reads CASSDSSGNTIYF. The CDR3 DNA reads as TGTGCCAGTTCGGACAGCTCTGGAAACACCATATATTTT.

V is TRBV11-2 and J is TRBJ2-7, with 13 positions matching TRBD2. The V gene end was trimmed by 3 bases and the J gene end by 6 bases; junction bases not matched to a gene: 2. The CDR3 is made up of 14 amino acids. Germline assignment: CDR1 SGHAT and CDR2 FQNNGV. CDR3 sequence: CASSFGTSGIEQYF. The CDR3 DNA reads as TGTGCCAGCAGCTTCGGGACTAGCGGGATCGAGCAGTACTTC.

The chain combines TRBV6-6 with TRBJ1-4; D uncertain. The V gene's germline CDR1 is MNHNY and CDR2 SVGAGI (reference sequence). This CDR3 is 12 amino acids long. V lost 4 bases and J lost 6, with 6 bases in between. The CDR3 nucleotides are TGTGCCAGCAGTTTCCCAGATGAAAAACTGTTTTTT. Its translation is CASSFPDEKLFF.

The V and J genes are TRBV6-5 and TRBJ1-5; D is ambiguous. With 3 bases removed from V and 5 bases from J, the gap between germline ends came to 8 bases. This CDR3 is built from 13 residues. The germline gives CDR1 MNHEY, CDR2 SVGAGI. The CDR3 sequence: CASSYGRDQPQHF. CDR3 DNA: TGTGCCAGCAGTTATGGGAGGGATCAGCCCCAGCATTTT.

The chain uses TRBV28 and TRBJ2-7, with 8 positions matching TRBD1. This CDR3 is built from 18 residues. Germline V gene sequence: CDR1 MDHEN, CDR2 SYDVKM. With V trimmed by 3 bases and J by 6 bases, 19 bases remained unmatched. The CDR3 DNA reads as TGTGCCAGCAGTTTTGGGCAGGGGGCTCCAATGACCAAGACCGAGCAGTACTTC. Its translation is CASSFGQGAPMTKTEQYF.

In its sample, this clone was seen once. The V and J genes are TRBV9 and TRBJ2-1; D uncertain. The CDR3 is 13 amino acids. V gave up 0 bases and J gave up 7 bases, with 8 bases separating them. The germline V gene encodes CDR1 SGDLS and CDR2 YYNGEE. CDR3 nucleotide sequence: TGTGCCAGCAGCGTAGCTTTGACTAATGAGCAGTTCTTC. Protein: CASSVALTNEQFF.

The J gene is TRBJ2-1, the V gene TRBV6-5; D is undetermined. CDR1 MNHEY and CDR2 SVGAGI come from the germline V gene. With 7 bases removed from V and 0 bases from J, the gap between germline ends came to 13 bases. CDR3 size: 15 residues. CDR3 sequence (DNA): TGTGCCAGCAAAGGAGACCCATACTCCTACAATGAGCAGTTCTTC. Translating gives CASKGDPYSYNEQFF.

The V gene is TRBV6-5, the J gene TRBJ2-7; possible D gene TRBD2, 7 bases. Trimming took off 4 bases at V and 7 bases at J, with 17 bases between the two ends. Germline V lookup: CDR1 MNHEY, CDR2 SVGAGI. This CDR3 has 14 residues. CDR3 protein: CASSSPRGAREQYF. The CDR3, as DNA: TGTGCCAGCAGTTCTCCCCGGGGGGCGCGGGAGCAGTACTTC.

This chain uses TRBV9 with TRBJ2-7; TRBD2 matches 13 bases. The CDR3 extends over 17 amino acids. With V trimmed by 4 bases and J by 1 base, 8 bases remained unmatched. Germline CDR1 reads SGDLS; CDR2 reads YYNGEE. The CDR3 is CASSPKTSGGLSYEQYF. In DNA, the CDR3 is TGTGCCAGCAGCCCCAAGACTAGCGGGGGGCTTTCCTACGAGCAGTACTTC.

This clone showed up just once. The rearrangement links TRBV10-3 to TRBJ1-2; 8 bases are a match to TRBD1. V lost 3 bases to trimming and J lost 7 bases; unmatched junction nucleotides: 13. The CDR3 runs to 16 residues. Germline V gene sequence: CDR1 ENHRY, CDR2 SYGVKD. The CDR3 reads CAISDGRGRQGGGYTF. CDR3 DNA sequence: TGTGCCATCAGTGATGGCAGGGGGCGCCAAGGTGGTGGCTACACCTTC.

As DNA, the CDR3 is TGTGCCAGCAGCTTTAAGAGGCTTAGCTCCTACAATGAGCAGTTCTTC. Its translation is CASSFKRLSSYNEQFF. The rearrangement links TRBV5-5 to TRBJ2-1; D gene uncertain. With 2 bases removed from V and 0 bases from J, the gap between germline ends came to 12 bases. CDR1 is SGHKS and CDR2 is YYEKEE in the germline V gene (reference sequence). The CDR3 sequence is 16 residues long.

The chain is built from TRBV19 and TRBJ2-1; TRBD2 agrees at 10 bases. Germline CDR1 is LNHDA and CDR2 is SQIVND (reference sequence). The CDR3 loop spans 14 amino acids. J was trimmed by 8 bases and V by 6 bases; bases with no gene match: 7. CDR3 protein: CASSPSGSYDEQFF. DNA for the CDR3: TGTGCCAGTAGCCCTAGCGGGAGTTATGATGAGCAGTTCTTC.